This T cell receptor (beta chain) emerged from a study of blood T cell repertoires in COVID-19. Study-wide context: In each case, the material was cDNA or gDNA derived from T cells, B-cell-depleted T cells, or PBMCs.

This clone is a singleton in its sample. This CDR3 is also generated by other DNA sequences in the sample. Seattle patients were enrolled during active infection and followed longitudinally. Per the authors' pipeline: By means of reference gene primer amplification, nucleated cell counts were estimated. The data were produced by immunoSEQ multiplex PCR, yet TCRdb's version contains in-frame clones alone and is incomplete. V and J calls and clone size come straight from that table; D and trimming were deduced from the DNA. Among approximately 530,000 clones, about 89% were seen once, and the ten largest hold less than 9%. The V and J ends lost 4 bases and 0 bases respectively, with 10 bases between them. The CDR3 sequence is 14 residues long. Germline CDR1 reads SGHDT; CDR2 reads YYEEEE.

The receptor comes from a woman aged 45-65 years with COVID-19, enrolled during active disease. The chain uses TRBV5-6 and TRBJ1-2, with D possibly being TRBD1 (5 bases). Material: peripheral blood. The CDR3: CASSAGTANYGYTF. CDR3 nucleotides: TGTGCCAGCAGCGCCGGGACTGCTAACTATGGCTACACCTTC.